The entry below gives a single T cell receptor (beta chain) sequence along with its context. Assay: immunoSEQ multiplex PCR; the TCRdb copy retains only in-frame clones and omits some. Of 95,000 to 150,000 clones listed, 82% are singletons. The germline CDR1 and CDR2 sequences are SGHKS and YYEKEE (reference sequence). V lost 1 base to trimming and J lost 0 bases, with 8 bases between them. This CDR3 comprises 16 residues. This record comes from a study of blood T cell repertoires in COVID-19. Study in general: From the United States, Italy and Spain came samples of acute and convalescent COVID-19. T cells, B-cell-depleted T cells, or PBMCs supplied cDNA or gDNA.

This chain joins TRBV5-5 and TRBJ1-6, with D possibly matching TRBD1 (6 bases). The receptor's source is a woman between 65 and 79 years old with acute or convalescent COVID-19. Sequencing was carried out using peripheral blood. Here the CDR3 reads CASSLTGRSYNSPLHF. As DNA, the CDR3 is TGTGCCAGCAGCTTGACAGGGCGCTCCTATAATTCACCCCTCCACTTT.